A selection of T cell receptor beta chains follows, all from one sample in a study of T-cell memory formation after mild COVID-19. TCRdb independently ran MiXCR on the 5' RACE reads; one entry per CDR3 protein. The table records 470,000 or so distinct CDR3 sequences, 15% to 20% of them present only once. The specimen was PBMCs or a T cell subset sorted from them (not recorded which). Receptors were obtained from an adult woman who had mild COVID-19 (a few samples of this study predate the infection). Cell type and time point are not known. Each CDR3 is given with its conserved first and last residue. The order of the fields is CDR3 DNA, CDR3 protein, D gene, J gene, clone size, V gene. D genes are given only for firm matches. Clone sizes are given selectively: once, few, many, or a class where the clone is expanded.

CDR3nt: TGTGCCAGCTCACCAATCCAAGGGGGTGAGCAGTTCTTC
CDR3aa: CASSPIQGGEQFF
d_gene: .
j_gene: TRBJ2-1
abundance: .
v_gene: TRBV18

CDR3nt: TGTGCCAGCAGCAACCCGGGGGACAGGGAGAAAAATGAGCAGTTCTTC
CDR3aa: CASSNPGDREKNEQFF
d_gene: .
j_gene: TRBJ2-1
abundance: .
v_gene: TRBV21-1

CDR3nt: TGTGCCAGCAGGGCTCGGTTCTTC
CDR3aa: CASRARFF
d_gene: .
j_gene: TRBJ2-1
abundance: .
v_gene: TRBV9

CDR3nt: TGTGCCAGCAGCTTAGCAGGGAGGGTTAATTCACCCCTCCACTTT
CDR3aa: CASSLAGRVNSPLHF
d_gene: .
j_gene: TRBJ1-6
abundance: .
v_gene: TRBV7-3

CDR3nt: TGTGCCAGCAGCTACGCCCTGACAGGGATCGGAAACACCATATATTTT
CDR3aa: CASSYALTGIGNTIYF
d_gene: TRBD1
j_gene: TRBJ1-3
abundance: .
v_gene: TRBV7-9

CDR3nt: TGTGCCAGCAGCCCAACCAACCGGGGGAATGAGCAGTTCTTC
CDR3aa: CASSPTNRGNEQFF
d_gene: .
j_gene: TRBJ2-1
abundance: .
v_gene: TRBV5-4

CDR3nt: TGTGCCAGCAGCTTTAGGATTCGCCGAACCGGGACACCCAATTATGGCTACACCTTC
CDR3aa: CASSFRIRRTGTPNYGYTF
d_gene: .
j_gene: TRBJ1-2
abundance: few
v_gene: TRBV7-2

CDR3nt: TGTGCCAGCAGCCGGCCAGGGACCGGCGTGCACGAGCAGTACTTC
CDR3aa: CASSRPGTGVHEQYF
d_gene: .
j_gene: TRBJ2-7
abundance: few
v_gene: TRBV5-5

CDR3nt: TGTGCCAGCCGCGAGGAGGCCGGGGAGCTGTTTTTT
CDR3aa: CASREEAGELFF
d_gene: .
j_gene: TRBJ2-2
abundance: .
v_gene: TRBV12-3/TRBV12-4

CDR3nt: TGTGCCAGCAGAGGGACTAGCGGGAGGTTTGATACGCAGTATTTT
CDR3aa: CASRGTSGRFDTQYF
d_gene: TRBD2
j_gene: TRBJ2-3
abundance: few
v_gene: TRBV2

CDR3nt: TGTGCCAGCAGCTCTTGGACTAGCGGGAGTGGGCATGAGCAGTTCTTC
CDR3aa: CASSSWTSGSGHEQFF
d_gene: TRBD2
j_gene: TRBJ2-1
abundance: .
v_gene: TRBV7-8

CDR3nt: TGTGCCTACGGGACAGAGGACGAGCAGTACTTC
CDR3aa: CAYGTEDEQYF
d_gene: TRBD1
j_gene: TRBJ2-7
abundance: few
v_gene: TRBV30

CDR3nt: TGTGCCAGCAGCTTTCGAACCCCCAACTACGAGCAGTACTTC
CDR3aa: CASSFRTPNYEQYF
d_gene: .
j_gene: TRBJ2-7
abundance: many
v_gene: TRBV5-5

CDR3nt: TGTGCCTGGAGTGTACTCCGAGGGGGGAGCGGGGCTGAAGCTTTCTTT
CDR3aa: CAWSVLRGGSGAEAFF
d_gene: .
j_gene: TRBJ1-1
abundance: .
v_gene: TRBV30

CDR3nt: TGCAGTGCTAGAGCACTACTAGCGGCCCACGAGCAGTACTTC
CDR3aa: CSARALLAAHEQYF
d_gene: TRBD2
j_gene: TRBJ2-7
abundance: many
v_gene: TRBV20-1

CDR3nt: TGCAGCGCGGGGGACGGACCTAATTCACCCCTCCACTTT
CDR3aa: CSAGDGPNSPLHF
d_gene: .
j_gene: TRBJ1-6
abundance: many
v_gene: TRBV29-1

CDR3nt: TGTGCCGGCCGATGGACTAGTTCCGATGAGCAGTTCTTC
CDR3aa: CAGRWTSSDEQFF
d_gene: TRBD2
j_gene: TRBJ2-1
abundance: few
v_gene: TRBV6-2/TRBV6-3

CDR3nt: TGCGCCAGCAGCCAAGATCCCCTACTAGCGGGGTTGGAGACCCAGTACTTC
CDR3aa: CASSQDPLLAGLETQYF
d_gene: TRBD2
j_gene: TRBJ2-5
abundance: few
v_gene: TRBV4-1

CDR3nt: TGTGCCAGCAGCCAATTCGGGGCGGGCAATCAGCCCCAGCATTTT
CDR3aa: CASSQFGAGNQPQHF
d_gene: .
j_gene: TRBJ1-5
abundance: .
v_gene: TRBV3-1

CDR3nt: TGCGCCAGCAGCTTGGGGGCAGGGGAAAGCTCCTATAATTCACCCCTCCACTTT
CDR3aa: CASSLGAGESSYNSPLHF
d_gene: .
j_gene: TRBJ1-6
abundance: .
v_gene: TRBV5-1

CDR3nt: TGTGCCAGCAGCCCAGAAACTAGCGGCCCACCGTACAATGAGCAGTTCTTC
CDR3aa: CASSPETSGPPYNEQFF
d_gene: TRBD2
j_gene: TRBJ2-1
abundance: .
v_gene: TRBV7-2

CDR3nt: TGCGCCAGCAGCCCTAGCGGGGACGGAGTTACCCAGTACTTC
CDR3aa: CASSPSGDGVTQYF
d_gene: TRBD2
j_gene: TRBJ2-5
abundance: .
v_gene: TRBV5-1

CDR3nt: TGCAGTGCGTCTCAAGGGGCGCGAGAAAAACTGTTTTTT
CDR3aa: CSASQGAREKLFF
d_gene: .
j_gene: TRBJ1-4
abundance: .
v_gene: TRBV20-1

CDR3nt: TGTGCCAGCAGTGACGGGTTCTATGGCTACACCTTC
CDR3aa: CASSDGFYGYTF
d_gene: .
j_gene: TRBJ1-2
abundance: .
v_gene: TRBV6-4

CDR3nt: TGCGCCAGCAGCTCCGGGACAGGGGGAGCAGATACGCAGTATTTT
CDR3aa: CASSSGTGGADTQYF
d_gene: TRBD1
j_gene: TRBJ2-3
abundance: many
v_gene: TRBV5-1

CDR3nt: TGTGCCAGCAGCTTAAATGCTGACCAGCCCCAGCATTTT
CDR3aa: CASSLNADQPQHF
d_gene: .
j_gene: TRBJ1-5
abundance: .
v_gene: TRBV7-3

CDR3nt: TGCGCCAGCAGCCCGACTAGCGGGCACACAGATACGCAGTATTTT
CDR3aa: CASSPTSGHTDTQYF
d_gene: TRBD2
j_gene: TRBJ2-3
abundance: .
v_gene: TRBV4-3

CDR3nt: TGTGCCAGCAGCGTAGAAGGTCAGGGGCTCGGCGAGCAGTACTTC
CDR3aa: CASSVEGQGLGEQYF
d_gene: .
j_gene: TRBJ2-7
abundance: .
v_gene: TRBV9

CDR3nt: TGCAGCGTCTCGCGCAGGGGGAACACTGAAGCTTTCTTT
CDR3aa: CSVSRRGNTEAFF
d_gene: .
j_gene: TRBJ1-1
abundance: .
v_gene: TRBV29-1

CDR3nt: TGCAGTGCTAGCAGGGGAGCGGGTGGCGAGCAGTACTTC
CDR3aa: CSASRGAGGEQYF
d_gene: .
j_gene: TRBJ2-7
abundance: few
v_gene: TRBV20-1

CDR3nt: TGTGCCAGCAGTTACTCGTCCCGGGCCCCCGGCTCGGGCTACACCTTC
CDR3aa: CASSYSSRAPGSGYTF
d_gene: .
j_gene: TRBJ1-2
abundance: .
v_gene: TRBV6-5

CDR3nt: TGTGCCAGTAGTATAGTGAGGGATACCGGGGAGCTGTTTTTT
CDR3aa: CASSIVRDTGELFF
d_gene: .
j_gene: TRBJ2-2
abundance: .
v_gene: TRBV19

CDR3nt: TGTGCCAGCAGCTTGAAGGAGAATCCCGAGCAGTACTTC
CDR3aa: CASSLKENPEQYF
d_gene: .
j_gene: TRBJ2-7
abundance: .
v_gene: TRBV5-5

CDR3nt: TGTGCCAGCAGTCCAGGGTTTTCGGCCGGGGAGCTGTTTTTT
CDR3aa: CASSPGFSAGELFF
d_gene: .
j_gene: TRBJ2-2
abundance: .
v_gene: TRBV6-5

CDR3nt: TGCGCCAGCAGCTTGGTCCCAGGGGCCTCCTACGAGCAGTACTTC
CDR3aa: CASSLVPGASYEQYF
d_gene: .
j_gene: TRBJ2-7
abundance: .
v_gene: TRBV5-1

CDR3nt: TGTGCCAGCTCTAGCGGGCGGTTGATGGCCGGCTACAATGAGCAGTTCTTC
CDR3aa: CASSSGRLMAGYNEQFF
d_gene: TRBD2
j_gene: TRBJ2-1
abundance: .
v_gene: TRBV18

CDR3nt: TGTGCCAGCAAGCCGGGTCCCTCGGGCTACGAGCAGTACTTC
CDR3aa: CASKPGPSGYEQYF
d_gene: .
j_gene: TRBJ2-7
abundance: .
v_gene: TRBV12-3/TRBV12-4

CDR3nt: TGTGCCAGCAGTCCTCGCGGGAGGACAGATACGCAGTATTTT
CDR3aa: CASSPRGRTDTQYF
d_gene: TRBD2
j_gene: TRBJ2-3
abundance: .
v_gene: TRBV6-5

CDR3nt: TGTGCCAGCAGCTTGGGACAGGGTTGGGCCGGGGAGCTGTTTTTT
CDR3aa: CASSLGQGWAGELFF
d_gene: TRBD1
j_gene: TRBJ2-2
abundance: few
v_gene: TRBV5-6

CDR3nt: TGTGCCATAGCGGGAGGGGACTACGAGCAGTACTTC
CDR3aa: CAIAGGDYEQYF
d_gene: TRBD2
j_gene: TRBJ2-7
abundance: few
v_gene: TRBV10-3

CDR3nt: TGCGCCAGCAGCCAAAGACAGGGAAACGAGCAGTACTTC
CDR3aa: CASSQRQGNEQYF
d_gene: TRBD1
j_gene: TRBJ2-7
abundance: .
v_gene: TRBV4-1

CDR3nt: TGTGCCAGCAGCTTGGGACGCCAGACCCAGTACTTC
CDR3aa: CASSLGRQTQYF
d_gene: .
j_gene: TRBJ2-5
abundance: .
v_gene: TRBV7-9

CDR3nt: TGTGCCAGCAGCGTGACAGGGGGAAACACCGGGGAGCTGTTTTTT
CDR3aa: CASSVTGGNTGELFF
d_gene: TRBD1
j_gene: TRBJ2-2
abundance: many
v_gene: TRBV7-3